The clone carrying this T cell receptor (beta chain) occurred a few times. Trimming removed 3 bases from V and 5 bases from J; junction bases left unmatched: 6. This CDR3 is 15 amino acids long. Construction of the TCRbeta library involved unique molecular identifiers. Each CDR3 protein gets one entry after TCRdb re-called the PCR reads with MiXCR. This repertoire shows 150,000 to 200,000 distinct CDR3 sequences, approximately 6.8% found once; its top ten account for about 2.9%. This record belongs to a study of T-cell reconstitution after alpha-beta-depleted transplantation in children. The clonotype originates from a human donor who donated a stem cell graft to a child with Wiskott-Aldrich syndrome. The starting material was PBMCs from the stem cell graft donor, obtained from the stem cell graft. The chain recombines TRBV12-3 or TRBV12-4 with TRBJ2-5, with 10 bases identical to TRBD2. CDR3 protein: CASSFPLAGEETQYF. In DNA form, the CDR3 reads TGTGCCAGCAGTTTCCCTCTAGCGGGGGAGGAGACCCAGTACTTC.